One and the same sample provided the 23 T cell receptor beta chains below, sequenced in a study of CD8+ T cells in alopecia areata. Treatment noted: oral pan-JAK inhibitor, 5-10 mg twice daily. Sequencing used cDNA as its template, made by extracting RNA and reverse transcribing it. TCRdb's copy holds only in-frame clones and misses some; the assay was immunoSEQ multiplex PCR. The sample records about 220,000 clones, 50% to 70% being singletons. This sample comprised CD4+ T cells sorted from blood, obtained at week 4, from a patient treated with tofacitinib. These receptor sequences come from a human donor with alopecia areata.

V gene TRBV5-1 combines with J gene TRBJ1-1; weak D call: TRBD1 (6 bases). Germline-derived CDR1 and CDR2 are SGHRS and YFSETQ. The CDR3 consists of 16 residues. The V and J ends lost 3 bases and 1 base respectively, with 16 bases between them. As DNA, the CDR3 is TGCGCCAGCAGCTCAGGGGCCCAAGGACGGAACACTGAAGCTTTCTTT. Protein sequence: CASSSGAQGRNTEAFF. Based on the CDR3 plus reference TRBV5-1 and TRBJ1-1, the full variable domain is KAGVTQTPRYLIKTRGQQVTLSCSPISGHRSVSWYQQTPGQGLQFLFEYFSETQRNKGNFPGRFSGRQFSNSRSEMNVSTLELGDSALYLCASSSGAQGRNTEAFFGQGTRLTVV.

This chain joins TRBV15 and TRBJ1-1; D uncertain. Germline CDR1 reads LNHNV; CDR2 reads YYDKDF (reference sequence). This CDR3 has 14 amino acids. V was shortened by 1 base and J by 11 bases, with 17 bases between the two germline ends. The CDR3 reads CATSRGEVVFGAFF. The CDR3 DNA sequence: TGTGCCACCAGCAGAGGGGAAGTGGTGTTTGGCGCTTTCTTT.

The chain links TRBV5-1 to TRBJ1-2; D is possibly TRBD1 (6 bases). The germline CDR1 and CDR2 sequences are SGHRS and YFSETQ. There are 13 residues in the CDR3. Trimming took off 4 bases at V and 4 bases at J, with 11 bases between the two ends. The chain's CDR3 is CASSLSDSYGYTF. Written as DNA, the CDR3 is TGCGCCAGCAGCCTGTCGGACAGCTATGGCTACACCTTC.

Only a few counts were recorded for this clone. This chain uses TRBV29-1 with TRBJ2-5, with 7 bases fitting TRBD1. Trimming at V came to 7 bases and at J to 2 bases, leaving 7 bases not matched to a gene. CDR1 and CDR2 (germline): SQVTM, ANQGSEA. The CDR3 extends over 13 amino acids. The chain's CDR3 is CSAPDRVQETQYF. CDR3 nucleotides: TGCAGCGCCCCAGACAGGGTACAAGAGACCCAGTACTTC.

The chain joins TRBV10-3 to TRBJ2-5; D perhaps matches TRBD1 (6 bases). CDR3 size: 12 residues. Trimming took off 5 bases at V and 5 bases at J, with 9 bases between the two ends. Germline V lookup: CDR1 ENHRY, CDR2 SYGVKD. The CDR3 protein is CAISWDMETQYF. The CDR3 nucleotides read TGTGCCATCAGTTGGGACATGGAGACCCAGTACTTC.

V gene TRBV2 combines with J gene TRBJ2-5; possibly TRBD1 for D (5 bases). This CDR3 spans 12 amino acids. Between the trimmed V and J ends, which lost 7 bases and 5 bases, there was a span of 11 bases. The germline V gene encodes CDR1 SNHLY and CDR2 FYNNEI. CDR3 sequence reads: CASTESGETQYF. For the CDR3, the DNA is TGTGCCAGCACCGAATCAGGGGAGACCCAGTACTTC.

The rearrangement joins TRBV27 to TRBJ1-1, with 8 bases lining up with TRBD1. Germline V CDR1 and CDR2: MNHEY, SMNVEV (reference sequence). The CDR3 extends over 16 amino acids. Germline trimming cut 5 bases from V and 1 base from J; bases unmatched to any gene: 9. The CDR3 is CASSPYNRGSNTEAFF. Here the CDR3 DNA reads TGTGCCAGCAGTCCATATAACAGGGGGTCGAACACTGAAGCTTTCTTT.

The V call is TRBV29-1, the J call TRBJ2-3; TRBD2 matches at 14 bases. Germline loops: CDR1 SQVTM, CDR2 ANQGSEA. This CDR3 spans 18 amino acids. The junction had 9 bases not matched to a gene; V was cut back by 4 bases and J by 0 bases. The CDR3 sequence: CSVAGLAGGFASTDTQYF. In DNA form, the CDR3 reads TGCAGCGTTGCCGGACTAGCGGGGGGCTTCGCTAGCACAGATACGCAGTATTTT.

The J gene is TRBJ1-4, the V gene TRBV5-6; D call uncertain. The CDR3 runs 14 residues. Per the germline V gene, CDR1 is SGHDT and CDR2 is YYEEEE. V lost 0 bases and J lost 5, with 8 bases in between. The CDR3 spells CASSLDSANEKLFF. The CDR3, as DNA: TGTGCCAGCAGCTTGGATTCAGCCAATGAAAAACTGTTTTTT.

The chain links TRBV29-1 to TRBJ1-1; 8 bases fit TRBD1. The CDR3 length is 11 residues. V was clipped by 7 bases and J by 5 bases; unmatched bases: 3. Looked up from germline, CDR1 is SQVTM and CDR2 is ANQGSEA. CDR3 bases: TGCAGCGCCGACAGGGGAACTGAAGCTTTCTTT. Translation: CSADRGTEAFF.

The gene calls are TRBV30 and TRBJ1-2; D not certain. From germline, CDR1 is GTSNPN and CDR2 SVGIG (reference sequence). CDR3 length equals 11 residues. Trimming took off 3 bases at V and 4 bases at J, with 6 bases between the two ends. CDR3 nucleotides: TGTGCCTGGAGGGTGGCCTATGGCTACACCTTC. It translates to CAWRVAYGYTF. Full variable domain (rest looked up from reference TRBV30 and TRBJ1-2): SQTIHQWPATLVQPVGSPLSLECTVEGTSNPNLYWYRQAAGRGLQLLFYSVGIGQISSEVPQNLSASRPQDRQFILSSKKLLLSDSGFYLCAWRVAYGYTFGSGTRLTVV.

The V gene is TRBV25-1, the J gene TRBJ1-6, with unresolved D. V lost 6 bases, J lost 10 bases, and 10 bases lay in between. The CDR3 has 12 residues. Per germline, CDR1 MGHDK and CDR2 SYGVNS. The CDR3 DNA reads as TGTGCCAGCAGCCCATTTGAGTCACCCCTCCACTTT. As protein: CASSPFESPLHF.

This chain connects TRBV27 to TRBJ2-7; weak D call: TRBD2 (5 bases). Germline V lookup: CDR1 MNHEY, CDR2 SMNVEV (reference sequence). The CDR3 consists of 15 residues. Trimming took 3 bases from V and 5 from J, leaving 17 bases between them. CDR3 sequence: CASSFRGIPSHEQYF. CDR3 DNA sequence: TGTGCCAGCAGTTTCAGAGGGATCCCCTCTCACGAGCAGTACTTC.

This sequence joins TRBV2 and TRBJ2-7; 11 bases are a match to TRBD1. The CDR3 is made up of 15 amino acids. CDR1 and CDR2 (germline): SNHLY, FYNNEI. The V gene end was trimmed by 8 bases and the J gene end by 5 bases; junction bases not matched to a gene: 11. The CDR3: CASGGGQGARHEQYF. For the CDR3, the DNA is TGTGCCAGCGGAGGAGGACAGGGGGCGAGGCACGAGCAGTACTTC.

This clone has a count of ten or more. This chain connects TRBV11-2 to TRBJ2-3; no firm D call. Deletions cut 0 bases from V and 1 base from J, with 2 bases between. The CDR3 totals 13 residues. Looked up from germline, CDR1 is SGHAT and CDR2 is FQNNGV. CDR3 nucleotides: TGTGCCAGCAGCTTAGATCGCACAGATACGCAGTATTTT. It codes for CASSLDRTDTQYF.

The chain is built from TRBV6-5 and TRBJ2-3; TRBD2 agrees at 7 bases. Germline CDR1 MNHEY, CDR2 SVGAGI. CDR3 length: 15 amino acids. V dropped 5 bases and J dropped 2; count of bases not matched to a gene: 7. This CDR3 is CASSLLAANTDTQYF. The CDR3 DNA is TGTGCCAGCAGTCTCCTAGCGGCCAACACAGATACGCAGTATTTT.

The CDR3 DNA reads as TGTGCCTGGAGGGATCTGGTTTCGGAACAATCGTACTTC. Its protein is CAWRDLVSEQSYF. The rearrangement links TRBV30 to TRBJ2-7; D is unresolved. V gave up 3 bases and J gave up 12 bases, with 21 bases separating them. CDR1 is GTSNPN and CDR2 is SVGIG in the germline V gene (reference sequence). This CDR3 is built from 13 residues.

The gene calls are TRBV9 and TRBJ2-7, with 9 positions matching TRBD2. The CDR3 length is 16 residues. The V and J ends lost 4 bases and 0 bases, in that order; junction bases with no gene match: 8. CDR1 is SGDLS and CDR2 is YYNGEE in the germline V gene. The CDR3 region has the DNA TGTGCCAGCAGCCCCGAGCGGGGGGTACCCTCCTACGAGCAGTACTTC. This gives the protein CASSPERGVPSYEQYF.

The CDR3 DNA reads as TGTGCCAGCAGTTTGTCCGGGACTCCGGGAGGCGAGCAGTACTTC. This encodes CASSLSGTPGGEQYF. The chain joins TRBV6-5 to TRBJ2-7; TRBD2 matches 7 bases. V shed 4 bases, J shed 6 bases, and the junction held 12 bases outside the gene matches. Germline V CDR1 and CDR2: MNHEY, SVGAGI. The CDR3 has 15 residues.

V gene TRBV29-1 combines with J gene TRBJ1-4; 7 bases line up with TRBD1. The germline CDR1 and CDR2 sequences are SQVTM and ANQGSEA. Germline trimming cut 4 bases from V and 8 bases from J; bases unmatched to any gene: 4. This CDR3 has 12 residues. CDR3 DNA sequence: TGCAGCGTTGGGACAGGTCGCGAAAAACTGTTTTTT. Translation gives CSVGTGREKLFF.

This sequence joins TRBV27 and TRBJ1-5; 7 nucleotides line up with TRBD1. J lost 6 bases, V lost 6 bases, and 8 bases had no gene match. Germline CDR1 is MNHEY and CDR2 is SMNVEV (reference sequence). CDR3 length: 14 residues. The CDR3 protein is CASSYDREFQPQHF. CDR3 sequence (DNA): TGTGCCAGCAGCTATGACAGGGAATTTCAGCCCCAGCATTTT.

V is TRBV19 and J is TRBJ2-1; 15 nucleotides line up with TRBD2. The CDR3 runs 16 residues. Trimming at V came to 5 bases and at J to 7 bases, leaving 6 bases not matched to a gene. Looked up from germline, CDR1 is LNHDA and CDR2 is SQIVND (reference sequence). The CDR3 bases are TGTGCCAGTAGTCAGGGACTAGCGGGGGGTAAGAATGAGCAGTTCTTC. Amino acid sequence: CASSQGLAGGKNEQFF.

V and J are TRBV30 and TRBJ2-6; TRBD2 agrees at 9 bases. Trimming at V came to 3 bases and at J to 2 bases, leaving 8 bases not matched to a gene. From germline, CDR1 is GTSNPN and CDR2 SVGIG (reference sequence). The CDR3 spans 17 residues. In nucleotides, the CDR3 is TGTGCCTGGAGAACCCTAGCGGGGTTGGCTGGGGCCAACGTCCTGACTTTC. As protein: CAWRTLAGLAGANVLTF.